These 2 T cell receptor beta chains were sequenced from one sample in a study of regulatory T cells in long-lasting Graves disease. Specified time point: newly diagnosed GD, antithyroid drugs for less than 3 months. PBMC-extracted RNA yielded the TCR library. In building TCR beta libraries, iRepertoire HTBI primers were used together with Arm-PCR of CDR3 regions. MiXCR was run by TCRdb on the multiplex PCR reads, yielding one entry per CDR3 protein. The table records approximately 480,000 distinct CDR3 sequences, around 16% of them present only once. This sample was shared with a second study, whose subject was T cells in Graves' hyperthyroidism and ophthalmopathy.

Sequencing used peripheral blood mononuclear cells (PBMCs), obtained at new diagnosis, from a patient treated with antithyroid drugs. These receptors were taken from a man aged 40-49 years with Graves disease.

This clonotype was observed at least ten times. The rearrangement joins TRBV6-2 or TRBV6-3 to TRBJ2-7; no firm D call. V gave up 5 bases and J gave up 0 bases, with 11 bases separating them. This CDR3 region has 14 residues. Germline-derived CDR1 and CDR2 are MNHEY and SVGEGT. CDR3 sequence: CASSESRYSYEQYF. CDR3 in DNA: TGTGCCAGCAGTGAATCCCGTTACTCCTACGAGCAGTACTTC.

Many counts were recorded for this clonotype. V is TRBV3-1 and J is TRBJ2-5, with TRBD2 as a possible D gene (6 bases). CDR1 and CDR2 from the germline V gene are LGHDT and YNNKEL (reference sequence). Trimming stripped 1 base from V and 3 bases from J, with 9 bases between. CDR3 size: 14 residues. The DNA of the CDR3 is TGTGCCAGCAGCCAAGGTAGCGGAGAAGAGACCCAGTACTTC. Amino acids: CASSQGSGEETQYF.